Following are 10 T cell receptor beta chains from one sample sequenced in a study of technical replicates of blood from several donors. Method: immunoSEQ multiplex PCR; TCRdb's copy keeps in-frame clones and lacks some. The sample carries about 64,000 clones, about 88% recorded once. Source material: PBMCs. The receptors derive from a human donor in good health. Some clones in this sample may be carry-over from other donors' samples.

The chain's CDR3 is CASSQGTPPKTEAFF. The DNA of the CDR3 is TGTGCCAGCAGCCAAGGAACACCCCCCAAGACTGAAGCTTTCTTT. The chain recombines TRBV4-2 with TRBJ1-1; D ambiguous. The CDR3 is 15 residues long. CDR1 and CDR2 from the germline V gene are LGHNA and YNFKEQ. V was trimmed by 1 base and J by 5 bases, leaving 14 bases between them.

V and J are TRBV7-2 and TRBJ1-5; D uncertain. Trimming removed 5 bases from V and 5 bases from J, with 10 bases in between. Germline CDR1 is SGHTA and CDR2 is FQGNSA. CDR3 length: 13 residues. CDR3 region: CASSTRSHQPQHF. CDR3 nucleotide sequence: TGTGCCAGCAGCACCCGAAGCCATCAGCCCCAGCATTTT.

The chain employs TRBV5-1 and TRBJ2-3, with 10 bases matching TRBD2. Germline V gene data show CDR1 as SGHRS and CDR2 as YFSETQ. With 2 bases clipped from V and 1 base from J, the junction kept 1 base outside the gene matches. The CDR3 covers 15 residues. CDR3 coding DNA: TGCGCCAGCAGCTTAGGGACTAGCGGCACAGATACGCAGTATTTT. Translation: CASSLGTSGTDTQYF.

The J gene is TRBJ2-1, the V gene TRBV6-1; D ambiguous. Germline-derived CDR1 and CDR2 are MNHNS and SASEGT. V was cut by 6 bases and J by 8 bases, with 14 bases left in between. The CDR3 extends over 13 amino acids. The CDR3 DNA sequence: TGTGCCAGCAGCGCCAGACTCTTCGATGAGCAGTTCTTC. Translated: CASSARLFDEQFF.

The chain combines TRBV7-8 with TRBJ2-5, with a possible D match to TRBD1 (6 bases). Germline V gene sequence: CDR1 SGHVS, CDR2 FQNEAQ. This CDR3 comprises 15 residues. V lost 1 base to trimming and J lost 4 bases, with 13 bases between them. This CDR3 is CASSLVSGVGETQYF. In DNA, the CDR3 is TGTGCCAGCAGCTTAGTTTCAGGGGTGGGAGAGACCCAGTACTTC.

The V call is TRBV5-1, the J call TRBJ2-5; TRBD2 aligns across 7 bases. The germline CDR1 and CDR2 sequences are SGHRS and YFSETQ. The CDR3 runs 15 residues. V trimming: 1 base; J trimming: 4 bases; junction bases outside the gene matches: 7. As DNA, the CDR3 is TGCGCCAGCAGCTTGACCCGAGCGGGGCCAGAGACCCAGTACTTC. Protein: CASSLTRAGPETQYF.

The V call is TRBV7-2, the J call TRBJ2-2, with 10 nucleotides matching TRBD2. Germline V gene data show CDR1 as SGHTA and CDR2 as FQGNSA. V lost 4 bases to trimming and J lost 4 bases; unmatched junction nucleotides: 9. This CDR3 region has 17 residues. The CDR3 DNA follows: TGTGCCAGCAGCTCCCAGCGGGAGGGCCGTCGCACCGGGGAGCTGTTTTTT. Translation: CASSSQREGRRTGELFF.

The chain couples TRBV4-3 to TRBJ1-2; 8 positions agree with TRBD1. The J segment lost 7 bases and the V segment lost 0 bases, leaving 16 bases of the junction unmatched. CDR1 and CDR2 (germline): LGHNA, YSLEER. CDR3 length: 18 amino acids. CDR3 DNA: TGCGCCAGCAGCCAAGACAGAGGGGACCCAGGGGGCAGAGGTGGCTACACCTTC. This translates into CASSQDRGDPGGRGGYTF.

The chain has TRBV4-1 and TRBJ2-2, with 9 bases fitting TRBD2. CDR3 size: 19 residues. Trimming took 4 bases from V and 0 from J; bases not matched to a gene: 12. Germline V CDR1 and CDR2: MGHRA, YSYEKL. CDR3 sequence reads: CASSLLVGAGGTNTGELFF. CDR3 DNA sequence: TGCGCCAGCAGCCTCCTCGTAGGAGCGGGGGGCACGAACACCGGGGAGCTGTTTTTT.

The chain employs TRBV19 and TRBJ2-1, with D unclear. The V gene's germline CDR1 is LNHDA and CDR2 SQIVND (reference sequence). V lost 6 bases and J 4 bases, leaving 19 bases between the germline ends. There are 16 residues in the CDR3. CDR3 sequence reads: CASSDTADLRYNEQFF. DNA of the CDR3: TGTGCCAGTAGCGATACAGCCGACCTCCGGTACAATGAGCAGTTCTTC. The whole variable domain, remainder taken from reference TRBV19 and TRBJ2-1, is DGGITQSPKYLFRKEGQNVTLSCEQNLNHDAMYWYRQDPGQGLRLIYYSQIVNDFQKGDIAEGYSVSREKKESFPLTVTSAQKNPTAFYLCASSDTADLRYNEQFFGPGTRLTVL.